The T cell receptor (beta chain) described here comes from a study of blood T cell repertoires in COVID-19. About the research overall: Spain, Italy and the United States supplied samples that represented acute and convalescent COVID-19. PBMCs, B-cell-depleted T cells, or T cells provided the cDNA or gDNA that made up the material.

Authors' methods: Estimated nucleated cell counts came from reference gene primer amplification. Generated by immunoSEQ multiplex PCR, the TCRdb table keeps only in-frame clones and is missing some. V and J calls and clone size come straight from that table; D and trimming were deduced from the DNA. The sample lists about 120,000 clones, about 88% seen once, with 8% to 9% in the top ten. CDR1 is SGHTA and CDR2 is FQGNSA in the germline V gene. This CDR3 has 15 residues. Germline trimming cut 5 bases from V and 4 bases from J; bases unmatched to any gene: 6. The sequence was collected from a woman in her 70s who had recovered from COVID-19. The chain joins TRBV7-2 to TRBJ2-7, with 12 positions matching TRBD2. The sample was peripheral blood. CDR3 sequence (DNA): TGTGCCAGCAGCCTGGGACTAGCGGGCGATTACGAGCAGTACTTC. The encoded protein is CASSLGLAGDYEQYF.